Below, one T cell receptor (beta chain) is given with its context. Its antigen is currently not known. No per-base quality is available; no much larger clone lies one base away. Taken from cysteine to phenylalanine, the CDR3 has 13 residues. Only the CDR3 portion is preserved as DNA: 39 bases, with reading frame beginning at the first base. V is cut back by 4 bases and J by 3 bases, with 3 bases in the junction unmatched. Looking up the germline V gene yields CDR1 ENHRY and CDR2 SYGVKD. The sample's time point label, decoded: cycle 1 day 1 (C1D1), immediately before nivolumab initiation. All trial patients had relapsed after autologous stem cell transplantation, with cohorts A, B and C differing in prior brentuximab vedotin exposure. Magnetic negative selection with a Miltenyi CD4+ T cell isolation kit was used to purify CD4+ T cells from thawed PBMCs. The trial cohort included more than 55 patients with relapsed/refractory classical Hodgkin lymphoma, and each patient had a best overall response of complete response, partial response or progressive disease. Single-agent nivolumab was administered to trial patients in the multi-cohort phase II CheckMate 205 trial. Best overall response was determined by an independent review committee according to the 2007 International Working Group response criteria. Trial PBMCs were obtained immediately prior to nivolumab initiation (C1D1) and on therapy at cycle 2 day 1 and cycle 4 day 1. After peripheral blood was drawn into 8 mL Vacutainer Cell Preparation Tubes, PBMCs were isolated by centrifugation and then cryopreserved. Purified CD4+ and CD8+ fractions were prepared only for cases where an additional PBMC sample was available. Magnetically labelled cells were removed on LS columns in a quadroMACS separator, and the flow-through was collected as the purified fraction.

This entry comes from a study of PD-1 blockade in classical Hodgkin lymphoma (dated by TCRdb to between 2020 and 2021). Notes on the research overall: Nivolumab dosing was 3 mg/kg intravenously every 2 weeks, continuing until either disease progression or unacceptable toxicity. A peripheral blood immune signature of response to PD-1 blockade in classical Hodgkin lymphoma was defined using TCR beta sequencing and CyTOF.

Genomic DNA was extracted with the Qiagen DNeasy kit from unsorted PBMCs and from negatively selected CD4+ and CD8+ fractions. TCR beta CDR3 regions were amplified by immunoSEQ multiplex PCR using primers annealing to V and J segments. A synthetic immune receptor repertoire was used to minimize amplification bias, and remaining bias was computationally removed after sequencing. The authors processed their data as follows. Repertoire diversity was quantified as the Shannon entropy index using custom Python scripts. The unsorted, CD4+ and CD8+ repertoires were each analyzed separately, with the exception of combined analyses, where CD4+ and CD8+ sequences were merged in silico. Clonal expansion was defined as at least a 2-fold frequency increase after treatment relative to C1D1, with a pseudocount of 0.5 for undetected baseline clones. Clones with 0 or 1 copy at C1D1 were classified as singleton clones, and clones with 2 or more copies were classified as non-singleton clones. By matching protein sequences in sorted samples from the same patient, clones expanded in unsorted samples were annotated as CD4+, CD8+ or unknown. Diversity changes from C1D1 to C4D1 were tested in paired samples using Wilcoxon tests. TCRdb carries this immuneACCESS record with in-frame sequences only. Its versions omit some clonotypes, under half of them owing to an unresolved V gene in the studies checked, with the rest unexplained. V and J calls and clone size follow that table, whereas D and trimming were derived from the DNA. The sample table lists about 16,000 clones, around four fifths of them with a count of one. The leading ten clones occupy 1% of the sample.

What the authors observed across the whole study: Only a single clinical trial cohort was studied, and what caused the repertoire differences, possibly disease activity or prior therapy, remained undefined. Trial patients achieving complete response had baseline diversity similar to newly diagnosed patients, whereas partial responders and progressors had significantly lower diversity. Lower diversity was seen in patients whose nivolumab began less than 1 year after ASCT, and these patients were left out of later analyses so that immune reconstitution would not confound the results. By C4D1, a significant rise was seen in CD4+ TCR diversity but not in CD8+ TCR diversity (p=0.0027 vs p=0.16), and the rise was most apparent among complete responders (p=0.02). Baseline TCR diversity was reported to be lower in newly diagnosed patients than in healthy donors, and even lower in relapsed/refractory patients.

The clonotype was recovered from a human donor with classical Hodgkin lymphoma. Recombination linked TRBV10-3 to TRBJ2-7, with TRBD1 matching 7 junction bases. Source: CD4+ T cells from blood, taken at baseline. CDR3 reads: CAISADRVYEQYF. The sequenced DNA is TGTGCCATCAGTGCCGACAGGGTCTACGAGCAGTACTTC.